This T cell receptor (beta chain) is from a study of cytomegalovirus exposure and HLA in healthy donors. Findings and caveats of the study: An Asian-associated ancestry cluster reportedly showed fewer N-insertions than the approximately 630-donor mean in a later analysis. Prior analysis indicated that the majority of TCR beta V segments exhibited productivity approximately 87% or approximately 30% of the time.

As concerns this clone: What it recognizes is unknown.

Primers included in the PCR were 60 Vbeta and 13 Jbeta primers. Repertoires were generated with immunoSEQ multiplex PCR, while TCRdb's copy carries only in-frame clones and drops some. The listing records tens of thousands of clones. This CDR3 has 15 amino acids. J lost 3 bases, V lost 1 base, and 0 bases had no gene match. From germline, CDR1 is MNHNS and CDR2 SASEGT. This clonotype was sampled from a man aged 25-45 years in good health and CMV-seropositive. Sequencing used PBMCs. The chain combines TRBV6-1 with TRBJ2-1, with 10 bases that match TRBD2. CDR3 residues: CASSEVAGGYNEQFF. DNA of the CDR3: TGTGCCAGCAGTGAAGTAGCGGGGGGCTACAATGAGCAGTTCTTC.